The clone carrying this T cell receptor (beta chain) was seen just once. The length of the CDR3 is 13 residues. J lost 5 bases, V lost 4 bases, and 1 base had no gene match. Germline V gives CDR1 LGHDT, CDR2 YNNKEL (reference sequence). The record originates from a study of blood T cell repertoires in COVID-19. Study information: The origin of the acute and convalescent COVID-19 samples was the United States, Italy and Spain. T cells, B-cell-depleted T cells, or PBMCs provided the cDNA or gDNA that served as material.

Profiled with immunoSEQ multiplex PCR; TCRdb holds only in-frame clones, not every one. The table has 100,000 or so clones, about four fifths seen once. The sequenced sample consisted of peripheral blood. The sequence came from a human donor in a cohort sampled during active COVID-19. V and J are TRBV3-1 (or the pseudogene TRBV3-2) and TRBJ2-7, with 11 bases lining up with TRBD2. This CDR3 is CASSPGLADEQYF. The CDR3 region has the DNA TGTGCCAGCAGCCCGGGACTAGCGGACGAGCAGTACTTC.